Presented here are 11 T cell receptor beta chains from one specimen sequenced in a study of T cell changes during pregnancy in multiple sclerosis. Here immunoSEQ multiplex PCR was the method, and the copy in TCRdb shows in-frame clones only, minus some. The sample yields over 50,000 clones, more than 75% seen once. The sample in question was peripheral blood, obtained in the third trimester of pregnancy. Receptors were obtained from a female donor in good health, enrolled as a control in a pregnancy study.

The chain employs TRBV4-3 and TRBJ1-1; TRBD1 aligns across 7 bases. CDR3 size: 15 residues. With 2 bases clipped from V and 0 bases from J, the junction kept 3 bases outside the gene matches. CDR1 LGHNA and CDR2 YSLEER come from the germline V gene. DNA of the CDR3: TGCGCCAGCAGCCAATACGGGACAGTGAACACTGAAGCTTTCTTT. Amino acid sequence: CASSQYGTVNTEAFF.

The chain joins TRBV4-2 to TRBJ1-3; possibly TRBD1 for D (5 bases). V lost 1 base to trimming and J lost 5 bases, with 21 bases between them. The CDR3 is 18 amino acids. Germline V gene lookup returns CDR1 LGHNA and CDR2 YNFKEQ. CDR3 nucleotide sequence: TGTGCCAGCAGCCAAGGGGGAGGAGCGAAGGACATACGAAACACCATATATTTT. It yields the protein CASSQGGGAKDIRNTIYF.

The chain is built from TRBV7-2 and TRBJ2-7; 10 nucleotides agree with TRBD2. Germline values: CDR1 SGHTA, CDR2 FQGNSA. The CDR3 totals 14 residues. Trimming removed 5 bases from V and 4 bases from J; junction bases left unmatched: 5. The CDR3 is CASSPPSGGYEQYF. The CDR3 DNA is TGTGCCAGCAGCCCCCCTAGCGGGGGTTACGAGCAGTACTTC.

In DNA form, the CDR3 reads TGCAGTGCTAGAGGACAGGTTGGGGCTTTCTTT. Translating it yields CSARGQVGAFF. The rearrangement uses TRBV20-1 and TRBJ1-1, with D possibly being TRBD1 (6 bases). V was shortened by 1 base and J by 11 bases, with 11 bases between the two germline ends. Germline values: CDR1 DFQATT, CDR2 SNEGSKA (reference sequence). The CDR3 is made up of 11 amino acids.

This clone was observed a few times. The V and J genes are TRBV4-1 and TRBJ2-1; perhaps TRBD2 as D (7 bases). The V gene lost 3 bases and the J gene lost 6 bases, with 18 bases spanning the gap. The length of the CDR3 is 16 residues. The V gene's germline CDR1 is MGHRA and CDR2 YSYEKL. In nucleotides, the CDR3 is TGCGCCAGCAGCCACAGCGGGGCCCCAGGGGTCAATGAGCAGTTCTTC. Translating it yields CASSHSGAPGVNEQFF.

CDR3 protein: CASSRDRVDEQFF. For the CDR3, the DNA is TGTGCCAGCAGCCGGGACAGGGTAGATGAGCAGTTCTTC. The genes are TRBV7-8 and TRBJ2-1, with 9 bases identical to TRBD1. Per the germline V gene, CDR1 is SGHVS and CDR2 is FQNEAQ. With 5 bases clipped from V and 8 bases from J, the junction kept 4 bases outside the gene matches. CDR3 size: 13 residues. Looking up the rest from reference TRBV7-8 and TRBJ2-1 gives the full variable domain: GAGVSQSPRYKVAKRGQDVALRCDPISGHVSLFWYQQALGQGPEFLTYFQNEAQLDKSGLPSDRFFAERPEGSVSTLKIQRTQQEDSAVYLCASSRDRVDEQFFGPGTRLTVL.

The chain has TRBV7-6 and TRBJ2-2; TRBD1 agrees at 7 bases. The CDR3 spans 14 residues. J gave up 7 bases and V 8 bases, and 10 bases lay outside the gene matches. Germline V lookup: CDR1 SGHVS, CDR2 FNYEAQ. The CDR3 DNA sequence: TGTGCCAGCGGGAGACAGGGTACCAGCGGGGAGCTGTTTTTT. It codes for CASGRQGTSGELFF. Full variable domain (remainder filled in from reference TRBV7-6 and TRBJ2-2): GAGVSQSPRYKVTKRGQDVALRCDPISGHVSLYWYRQALGQGPEFLTYFNYEAQQDKSGLPNDRFSAERPEGSISTLTIQRTEQRDSAMYRCASGRQGTSGELFFGEGSRLTVL.

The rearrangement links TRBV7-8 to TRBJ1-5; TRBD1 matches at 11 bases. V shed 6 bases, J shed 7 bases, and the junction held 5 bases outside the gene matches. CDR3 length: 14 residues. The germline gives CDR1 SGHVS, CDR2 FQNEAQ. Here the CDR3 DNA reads TGTGCCAGCAGACGGGACAGGGGGTACCAGCCCCAGCATTTT. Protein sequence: CASRRDRGYQPQHF.

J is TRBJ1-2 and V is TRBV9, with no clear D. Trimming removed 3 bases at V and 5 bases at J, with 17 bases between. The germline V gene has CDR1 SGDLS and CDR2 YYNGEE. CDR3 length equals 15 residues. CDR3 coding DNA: TGTGCCAGCAGCGCCGGGATCCCCGCCCGATATGGCTACACCTTC. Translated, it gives CASSAGIPARYGYTF. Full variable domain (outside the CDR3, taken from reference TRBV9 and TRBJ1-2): DSGVTQTPKHLITATGQRVTLRCSPRSGDLSVYWYQQSLDQGLQFLIQYYNGEERAKGNILERFSAQQFPDLHSELNLSSLELGDSALYFCASSAGIPARYGYTFGSGTRLTVV.

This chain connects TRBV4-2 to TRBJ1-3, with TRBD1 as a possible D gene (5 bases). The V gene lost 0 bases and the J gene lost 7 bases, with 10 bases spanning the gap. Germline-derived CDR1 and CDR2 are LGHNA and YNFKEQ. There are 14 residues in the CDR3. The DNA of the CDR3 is TGTGCCAGCAGCCAAGAAGGGGCCAGTAACACCATATATTTT. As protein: CASSQEGASNTIYF.

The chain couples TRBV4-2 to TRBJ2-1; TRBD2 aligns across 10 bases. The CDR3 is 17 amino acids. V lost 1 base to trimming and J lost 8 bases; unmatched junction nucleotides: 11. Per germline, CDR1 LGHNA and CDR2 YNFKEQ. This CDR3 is CASSQGPPAGGSDEQFF. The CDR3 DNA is TGTGCCAGCAGCCAAGGCCCCCCAGCGGGGGGGTCGGATGAGCAGTTCTTC.